The clone carrying this TCR beta chain was seen only a few times. Its antigen is not identified. This CDR3 comprises 13 residues. V lost 4 bases to trimming and J lost 3 bases, with 8 bases between them. Germline V gene sequence: CDR1 LGHNA, CDR2 YSLEER. This entry is derived from a study of T cells after yellow fever vaccination. General observations from the study: After the booster, around 95% of CD4 and 88% of CD8 primary-response clones were re-detected.

Generation of TCR cDNA used 5'RACE template switching (which added a universal primer site and UMIs). TCRdb itself ran the 5' RACE reads through MiXCR, one entry per CDR3 protein. The sample has approximately 450,000 distinct CDR3 sequences, around 19% seen once. The source of this sequence is a man aged 18 to 29 who received the YFV17D yellow fever vaccine. The sequencing used PBMCs, collected before the yellow fever booster vaccination. The chain recombines TRBV4-3 with TRBJ2-3; D not resolved. The CDR3 here is CASSPSVTDTQYF. The CDR3 coding sequence is TGCGCCAGCAGCCCCTCGGTAACAGATACGCAGTATTTT.